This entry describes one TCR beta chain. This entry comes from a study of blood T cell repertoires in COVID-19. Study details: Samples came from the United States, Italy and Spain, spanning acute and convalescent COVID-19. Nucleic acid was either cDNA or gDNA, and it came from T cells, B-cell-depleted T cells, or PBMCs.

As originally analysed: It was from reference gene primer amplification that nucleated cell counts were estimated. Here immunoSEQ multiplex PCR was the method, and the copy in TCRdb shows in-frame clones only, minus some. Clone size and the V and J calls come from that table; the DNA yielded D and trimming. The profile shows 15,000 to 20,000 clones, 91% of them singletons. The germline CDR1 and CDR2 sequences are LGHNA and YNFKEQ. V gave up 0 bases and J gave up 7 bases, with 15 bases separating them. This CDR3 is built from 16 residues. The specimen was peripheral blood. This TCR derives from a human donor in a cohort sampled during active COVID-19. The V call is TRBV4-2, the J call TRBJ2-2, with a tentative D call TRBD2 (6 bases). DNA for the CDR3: TGTGCCAGCAGCCAAGATGATGGGACTCCGGGCGGGGAGCTGTTTTTT. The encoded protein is CASSQDDGTPGGELFF.